What follows are 24 T cell receptor beta chains derived from one specimen sequenced in a study of T cells in Graves' hyperthyroidism and ophthalmopathy (dated by TCRdb to the late 2010s). Library preparation used multiplex PCR. Sequencing was carried out with an Illumina HiSeq 2000. TCR beta CDR3 regions were amplified from RNA transcripts. A first-round RT-PCR of the TCR CDR3 used the HTBI primer set with the Qiagen OneStep RT-PCR kit. Using fastp at Q25 and MiXCR, TCRdb reprocessed the public reads and kept productive beta chains. All rows with the same CDR3 protein become a single entry with the most common DNA and genes. The table for this sample lists some 300,000 distinct CDR3 sequences; roughly 19% of them were counted only once. In total, the top ten clones hold under 45% of the sample. Material: blood. These receptors came from a man in his fifties or sixties with Graves' ophthalmopathy.

This clonotype was seen at least ten times. V and J are TRBV28 and TRBJ2-1; no firm D call. This CDR3 region has 13 residues. Per the germline V gene, CDR1 is MDHEN and CDR2 is SYDVKM. V shed 5 bases and J shed 2 bases, with 7 bases lying between them. As DNA, the CDR3 is TGTGCCAGCAGTCTTACAGCCTACAATGAGCAGTTCTTC. Translation: CASSLTAYNEQFF. Together with reference TRBV28 and TRBJ2-1, the CDR3 gives the full variable domain: DVKVTQSSRYLVKRTGEKVFLECVQDMDHENMFWYRQDPGLGLRLIYFSYDVKMKEKGDIPEGYSVSREKKERFSLILESASTNQTSMYLCASSLTAYNEQFFGPGTRLTVL.

This sequence joins TRBV19 and TRBJ2-1; 8 bases align to TRBD1. Germline-derived CDR1 and CDR2 are LNHDA and SQIVND (reference sequence). V lost 1 base and J lost 7; bases outside the gene matches: 6. The CDR3 has 15 amino acids. The CDR3 DNA is TGTGCCAGTAGTATAGGACAGGGGCAATGGAATGAGCAGTTCTTC. This sequence encodes CASSIGQGQWNEQFF.

As to this clonotype: This may come from a read error, since a much larger clone is one base off. The final CDR3 position lacks the conserved phenylalanine or tryptophan, pointing to a likely read error. The rearrangement links TRBV2 to TRBJ1-5, with a possible D match to TRBD1 (5 bases). This CDR3 region has 14 residues. Per germline, CDR1 SNHLY and CDR2 FYNNEI. V was trimmed by 6 bases and J by 6 bases, leaving 15 bases between them. DNA for the CDR3: TGTGCCAGCAGCGTAGGGGAAGGAGGTCAGCCCCAGCATTCT. Its protein is CASSVGEGGQPQHS.

This chain connects TRBV18 to TRBJ2-5, with D hard to call. In germline, CDR1 is KGHSH, CDR2 LQKENI. V was shortened by 8 bases and J by 7 bases, with 11 bases between the two germline ends. CDR3 length equals 11 residues. The chain's CDR3 is CASVTGGTQYF. CDR3 DNA sequence: TGTGCCAGCGTCACCGGTGGGACCCAGTACTTC.

V gene TRBV20-1 combines with J gene TRBJ2-7, with 9 bases that match TRBD2. Per the germline V gene, CDR1 is DFQATT and CDR2 is SNEGSKA (reference sequence). The CDR3 length is 14 residues. The ends lost 5 bases at V and 3 bases at J; junction bases unmatched: 8. CDR3 residues: CSAFSWTSDYEQYF. The CDR3, as DNA: TGCAGTGCTTTTTCCTGGACTAGCGACTACGAGCAGTACTTC.

This clonotype was seen only a few times. This rearrangement joins TRBV3-1 to TRBJ2-4; no reliable D call. V lost 0 bases to trimming and J lost 0 bases, with 9 bases between them. This CDR3 is built from 16 residues. Looked up from germline, CDR1 is LGHDT and CDR2 is YNNKEL (reference sequence). The CDR3 DNA reads as TGTGCCAGCAGCCAAGATGTGGGGATAGCCAAAAACATTCAGTACTTC. Its protein is CASSQDVGIAKNIQYF.

A note on this clonotype: Possible read error: a much larger clone is one base away. The chain combines TRBV14 with TRBJ1-5; D is unclear. The CDR3 spans 15 residues. Between the trimmed V and J ends, which lost 0 bases and 13 bases, there was a span of 19 bases. Germline V gene data show CDR1 as SGHDN and CDR2 as FVKESK. The CDR3 DNA follows: TGTGCCAGCAGCCAAGAAGGTCTAGCCGGAGATACGCAGCATTTT. Amino acids: CASSQEGLAGDTQHF.

This clonotype was counted a few times. V usage is TRBV27 and J usage is TRBJ2-1; D remains unclear. The CDR3 is made up of 13 amino acids. Germline V gives CDR1 MNHEY, CDR2 SMNVEV (reference sequence). The V and J ends lost 1 base and 4 bases respectively, with 5 bases between them. The CDR3 protein is CASSLYRYNEQFF. The CDR3 DNA sequence: TGTGCCAGCAGTTTATATCGGTACAATGAGCAGTTCTTC.

This clonotype was counted at least ten times. One end of the junction fails to match germline, which may point to a read error. V usage is TRBV3-1 and J usage is TRBJ1-5; no definite D call. Germline CDR1 is LGHDT and CDR2 is YNNKEL (reference sequence). This CDR3 spans 15 amino acids. DNA for the CDR3: TGTGCCAGCAGCCCCAGGAGTCCGGCAAATCAACCCCAGCATTTT. Protein sequence: CASSPRSPANQPQHF.

This clonotype was picked up a small number of times. The gene calls are TRBV20-1 and TRBJ1-5; possibly TRBD1 for D (5 bases). The V and J ends lost 0 bases and 2 bases respectively, with 8 bases between them. The CDR3 contains 14 residues. CDR1 DFQATT and CDR2 SNEGSKA come from the germline V gene (reference sequence). CDR3 in DNA: TGCAGTGCTAGAGAGGGGACGGGCAATCAGCCCCAGCATTTT. Translating gives CSAREGTGNQPQHF.

This clonotype was counted only a few times. The gene calls are TRBV12-3 or TRBV12-4 and TRBJ2-1, with D possibly TRBD2 on 6 matching bases. V was pared by 8 bases and J by 10 bases, with 12 bases between. The CDR3 runs 11 residues. The CDR3 reads CASGDSGEQFF. As DNA, the CDR3 is TGTGCCAGCGGAGATAGCGGAGAGCAGTTCTTC.

This clonotype showed up just a few times. The V call is TRBV12-3 or TRBV12-4, the J call TRBJ2-3, with D hard to call. The V gene lost 4 bases and the J gene lost 0 bases, with 8 bases spanning the gap. The CDR3 totals 14 residues. The CDR3 loop reads CASSSGTSTDTQYF. The CDR3 nucleotides read TGTGCCAGCAGTTCAGGCACGAGCACAGATACGCAGTATTTT.

This clonotype was detected only once. This sequence joins TRBV5-6 and TRBJ1-5; possible D gene TRBD1, 6 bases. CDR1 SGHDT and CDR2 YYEEEE come from the germline V gene. The CDR3 consists of 15 residues. The V gene lost 3 bases and the J gene lost 9 bases, with 19 bases spanning the gap. DNA of the CDR3: TGTGCCAGCAGCTCAACCGGGGACATGGGTGGGCCCCAGCATTTT. It codes for CASSSTGDMGGPQHF.

This clonotype has a count of ten or more. The rearrangement joins TRBV11-2 to TRBJ2-3; possibly TRBD1 or TRBD2 for D (5 bases each). The CDR3 contains 15 residues. V lost 5 bases and J 1 base, leaving 13 bases between the germline ends. Germline-derived CDR1 and CDR2 are SGHAT and FQNNGV. The CDR3 nucleotides are TGTGCCAGCAGCCGGGACCTCTCCCGCACAGATACGCAGTATTTT. It codes for CASSRDLSRTDTQYF. The full variable domain, completed using reference TRBV11-2 and TRBJ2-3, is EAGVAQSPRYKIIEKRQSVAFWCNPISGHATLYWYQQILGQGPKLLIQFQNNGVVDDSQLPKDRFSAERLKGVDSTLKIQPAKLEDSAVYLCASSRDLSRTDTQYFGPGTRLTVL.

The V call is TRBV25-1, the J call TRBJ2-5; D gene ambiguous. From germline, CDR1 is MGHDK and CDR2 SYGVNS. The CDR3 covers 13 residues. V was clipped by 1 base and J by 4 bases, with 7 bases between them. The DNA of the CDR3 is TGTGCCAGCAGTGAATGGGTTAGAGAGACCCAGTACTTC. Its protein product is CASSEWVRETQYF. The complete variable domain, with remaining parts taken from reference TRBV25-1 and TRBJ2-5, reads EADIYQTPRYLVIGTGKKITLECSQTMGHDKMYWYQQDPGMELHLIHYSYGVNSTEKGDLSSESTVSRIRTEHFPLTLESARPSHTSQYLCASSEWVRETQYFGPGTRLLVL.

The table lists this clonotype with many counts. This chain joins TRBV7-3 and TRBJ2-5; 10 nucleotides match TRBD2. Germline CDR1 SGHTA, CDR2 FQGTGA. This CDR3 spans 14 amino acids. With 5 bases clipped from V and 4 bases from J, the junction kept 4 bases outside the gene matches. The CDR3, as DNA: TGTGCCAGCAGCCCTAGCGGGAGAGGAGAGACCCAGTACTTC. This sequence encodes CASSPSGRGETQYF.

The chain links TRBV13 to TRBJ2-7, with D perhaps TRBD1 (7 bases). The CDR3 is 15 residues long. V was trimmed by 5 bases and J by 7 bases, leaving 21 bases between them. Germline CDR1 is PRHDT and CDR2 is FYEKMQ (reference sequence). CDR3 sequence (DNA): TGTGCCAGCAGCACAACAGGGGTACGGGAGTTGGAGCAGTACTTC. It specifies CASSTTGVRELEQYF.

This clonotype was picked up many times. The genes are TRBV7-3 and TRBJ2-1, with D perhaps matching TRBD1 (8 bases). CDR3 length equals 15 residues. Trimming stripped 5 bases from V and 8 bases from J, with 19 bases between. Germline V gives CDR1 SGHTA, CDR2 FQGTGA. The CDR3 reads CASSQRQGRVDEQFF. CDR3 in DNA: TGTGCCAGCAGCCAGCGACAGGGGAGGGTCGATGAGCAGTTCTTC.

This clonotype was counted a few times. This chain joins TRBV24-1 and TRBJ2-5; TRBD1 is a possible D gene (6 bases). V gave up 1 base and J gave up 1 base, with 12 bases separating them. CDR1 is KGHDR and CDR2 is SFDVKD in the germline V gene. The CDR3 is 16 residues long. CDR3 DNA sequence: TGTGCCACCAGTGATTTTAGCCAGGGGATCCAAGAGACCCAGTACTTC. This translates into CATSDFSQGIQETQYF.

This clonotype was detected many times. V is TRBV2 and J is TRBJ2-1; TRBD1 matches 12 bases. Germline CDR1 is SNHLY and CDR2 is FYNNEI. This CDR3 comprises 17 residues. V lost 6 bases to trimming and J lost 6 bases; unmatched junction nucleotides: 12. CDR3 DNA: TGTGCCAGCAGAAGGGGACAGGGGGCGAATTTAGGCAATGAGCAGTTCTTC. This sequence encodes CASRRGQGANLGNEQFF.

This clonotype has only a few counts. The V gene is TRBV27, the J gene TRBJ2-7; D may be TRBD2 (5 bases). The ends were cut back, 8 bases at V and 7 bases at J, with 21 bases in the middle. The CDR3 consists of 14 residues. Germline CDR1 reads MNHEY; CDR2 reads SMNVEV (reference sequence). CDR3 region: CASWSSEGPREQYF. CDR3 sequence (DNA): TGTGCCAGCTGGAGTTCCGAGGGCCCTAGAGAGCAGTACTTC.

The gene calls are TRBV24-1 and TRBJ2-3; TRBD1 matches 8 bases. Germline lookup yields CDR1 KGHDR and CDR2 SFDVKD. The CDR3 consists of 14 residues. J was trimmed by 4 bases and V by 7 bases; bases with no gene match: 6. CDR3 bases: TGTGCCACCAGCACTACAGGGGGGTCAGATACGCAGTATTTT. This translates into CATSTTGGSDTQYF.

A note on this clonotype: This may be a read error: a much more frequent sequence differs by one nucleotide. V usage is TRBV9 and J usage is TRBJ2-7; 11 bases agree with TRBD2. The CDR3 length is 16 residues. Germline CDR1 reads SGDLS; CDR2 reads YYNGEE. CDR3 bases: TGTGCCGGCAGCGTAGACCAGCTTAGCGGGAGGGCCGAGCAGTACTTC. Protein: CAGSVDQLSGRAEQYF.

This clonotype was seen repeatedly, ten times or more. The chain couples TRBV7-9 to TRBJ1-4; unclear D gene. The CDR3 length is 14 residues. Trimming pared 1 base from V and 10 bases from J, leaving 13 bases between. Germline assignment: CDR1 SEHNR and CDR2 FQNEAQ (reference sequence). CDR3: CASSLVVGPGKLFF. For the CDR3, the DNA is TGTGCCAGCAGCTTAGTTGTCGGTCCGGGAAAACTGTTTTTT.